These 24 T cell receptor beta chains were all obtained from the same sample, sequenced in a study of blood T cell repertoires in COVID-19. Assay used: immunoSEQ multiplex PCR; TCRdb lists only in-frame clones, some missing. The sample contains roughly 150,000 clones, approximately 86% of which appear only once. The specimen was peripheral blood. The receptors originated from a woman older than 75 with COVID-19, enrolled during active disease.

The chain uses TRBV5-1 and TRBJ1-3; D is perhaps TRBD1 (5 bases). CDR1 is SGHRS, CDR2 YFSETQ, per germline. V gave up 2 bases and J gave up 0 bases, with 9 bases separating them. This CDR3 spans 15 amino acids. The CDR3 DNA follows: TGCGCCAGCAGCTTAACAGGAGTCTCTGGAAACACCATATATTTT. It yields the protein CASSLTGVSGNTIYF.

The chain links TRBV6-6 to TRBJ2-1; 9 positions match TRBD2. The CDR3 runs to 14 residues. With 5 bases clipped from V and 2 bases from J, the junction kept 1 base outside the gene matches. Germline lookup yields CDR1 MNHNY and CDR2 SVGAGI (reference sequence). In nucleotides, the CDR3 is TGTGCCAGCAGTCTAGCGGGAACCTACAATGAGCAGTTCTTC. Encoded protein: CASSLAGTYNEQFF.

The chain couples TRBV2 to TRBJ2-3; 8 positions match TRBD1. The junction had 10 bases not matched to a gene; V was cut back by 6 bases and J by 5 bases. This CDR3 comprises 15 residues. From germline, CDR1 is SNHLY and CDR2 FYNNEI. The CDR3 nucleotides read TGTGCCAGCAGGGGGGCTCCGACAGGGGTAGATACGCAGTATTTT. It is translated as CASRGAPTGVDTQYF.

The rearrangement links TRBV28 to TRBJ2-5; 8 bases are a match to TRBD2. Per germline, CDR1 MDHEN and CDR2 SYDVKM. The CDR3 length is 15 residues. The junction had 4 bases not matched to a gene; V was cut back by 4 bases and J by 0 bases. CDR3 in DNA: TGTGCCAGCAGTTACGAGCGGGAGTACCAAGAGACCCAGTACTTC. Translation gives CASSYEREYQETQYF.

The rearrangement uses TRBV6-5 and TRBJ2-2; possible D gene TRBD1, 5 bases. The CDR3 is 16 amino acids. CDR1 and CDR2 from the germline V gene are MNHEY and SVGAGI. V lost 0 bases and J lost 0, with 8 bases in between. CDR3 sequence reads: CASSYSAGSNTGELFF. DNA of the CDR3: TGTGCCAGCAGTTACTCGGCAGGGTCGAACACCGGGGAGCTGTTTTTT.

This chain uses TRBV7-2 with TRBJ2-3; a possible D gene is TRBD1 (6 bases). The CDR3 loop spans 16 amino acids. V lost 4 bases to trimming and J lost 2 bases, with 16 bases between them. CDR1 is SGHTA, CDR2 FQGNSA, per germline. CDR3 residues: CASSWSPRDITDTQYF. CDR3 coding DNA: TGTGCCAGCAGCTGGTCTCCACGGGACATCACAGATACGCAGTATTTT.

For the CDR3, the DNA is TGTGCCAGCAGCCCCGACAGGGGGCGGGAAGCTTTCTTT. Translating gives CASSPDRGREAFF. The chain links TRBV4-2 to TRBJ1-1; TRBD1 matches 10 bases. Trimming removed 4 bases from V and 8 bases from J; junction bases left unmatched: 4. The CDR3 is 13 residues long. CDR1 is LGHNA and CDR2 is YNFKEQ in the germline V gene.

In this sample, this clone turned up once. The chain has TRBV6-2 or TRBV6-3 and TRBJ1-1, with D tentatively TRBD1 (5 bases). Trimming left V 2 bases short and J 9 bases short, with 10 bases between. Germline values: CDR1 MNHEY, CDR2 SVGEGT. This CDR3 is 12 amino acids long. The DNA for the CDR3 is TGTGCCAGCAGTTACATTGTGGGGCAAGCTTTCTTT. Encoded protein: CASSYIVGQAFF.

The CDR3 DNA follows: TGTGCCAGCAGCCCGGGACTGCGATTAGCCAAAAACATTCAGTACTTC. Translation: CASSPGLRLAKNIQYF. The chain employs TRBV3-1 (or the pseudogene TRBV3-2) and TRBJ2-4; the D gene is possibly TRBD2 (6 bases). The CDR3 extends over 16 amino acids. V lost 4 bases to trimming and J lost 0 bases, with 13 bases between them. Germline assignment: CDR1 LGHDT and CDR2 YNNKEL (reference sequence).

The chain is built from TRBV28 and TRBJ2-7; 10 nucleotides match TRBD2. Germline V gene sequence: CDR1 MDHEN, CDR2 SYDVKM. The length of the CDR3 is 15 residues. V lost 6 bases, J lost 3 bases, and 8 bases stayed unmatched. CDR3 in amino acids: CASRKRLAGVYEQYF. In DNA, the CDR3 is TGTGCCAGCAGAAAAAGACTAGCGGGTGTCTACGAGCAGTACTTC.

The genes are TRBV3-1 (or the pseudogene TRBV3-2) and TRBJ1-2; TRBD1 is a possible D gene (6 bases). The CDR3 consists of 12 residues. Trimming removed 6 bases at V and 12 bases at J, with 17 bases between. Germline values: CDR1 LGHDT, CDR2 YNNKEL (reference sequence). The CDR3 nucleotides read TGTGCCAGCAGTCGGAGTGGGGGCTTAAACACCTTC. Amino acids: CASSRSGGLNTF.

This clone was detected a few times. The chain combines TRBV27 with TRBJ2-2; TRBD2 matches at 8 bases. V lost 5 bases to trimming and J lost 7 bases; unmatched junction nucleotides: 3. The germline CDR1 and CDR2 sequences are MNHEY and SMNVEV (reference sequence). This CDR3 contains 13 residues. CDR3 bases: TGTGCCAGCAGTCCAGCGGGAGTCGGGGAGCTGTTTTTT. This encodes CASSPAGVGELFF.

This clone was recorded only once. V and J are TRBV5-4 and TRBJ1-4; D not certain. CDR3 length equals 13 residues. With 4 bases removed from V and 6 bases from J, the gap between germline ends came to 10 bases. Germline V lookup: CDR1 SGHNT, CDR2 YYREEE (reference sequence). CDR3 in amino acids: CASSPGTDEKLFF. The CDR3 DNA sequence: TGTGCCAGCAGCCCGGGAACAGATGAAAAACTGTTTTTT.

In DNA, the CDR3 is TGTGCCAGCAGCGTGGGAGGGGTGCAAGATACGCAGTATTTT. Translation gives CASSVGGVQDTQYF. V is TRBV9 and J is TRBJ2-3; 7 nucleotides align to TRBD2. The CDR3 covers 14 residues. CDR1 and CDR2 from the germline V gene are SGDLS and YYNGEE. With 2 bases clipped from V and 5 bases from J, the junction kept 5 bases outside the gene matches. The full variable domain, in which reference TRBV9 and TRBJ2-3 provide the parts outside the CDR3, is DSGVTQTPKHLITATGQRVTLRCSPRSGDLSVYWYQQSLDQGLQFLIQYYNGEERAKGNILERFSAQQFPDLHSELNLSSLELGDSALYFCASSVGGVQDTQYFGPGTRLTVL.

The J gene is TRBJ1-3, the V gene TRBV5-5; D remains unclear. The CDR3 contains 12 residues. V gave up 2 bases and J gave up 8 bases, with 8 bases separating them. In germline, CDR1 is SGHKS, CDR2 YYEKEE (reference sequence). The CDR3 region is CASSLNSDTIYF. Here the CDR3 DNA reads TGTGCCAGCAGCTTAAATAGCGACACCATATATTTT.

The CDR3 protein is CASMEQGYRDTQYF. DNA for the CDR3: TGTGCCAGTATGGAACAGGGGTATAGAGATACGCAGTATTTT. The chain couples TRBV6-5 to TRBJ2-3; 7 positions match TRBD1. Germline loops: CDR1 MNHEY, CDR2 SVGAGI. With 9 bases clipped from V and 5 bases from J, the junction kept 11 bases outside the gene matches. The CDR3 runs to 14 residues.

The chain couples TRBV2 to TRBJ2-1; D remains unclear. Between the trimmed V and J ends, which lost 3 bases and 9 bases, there was a span of 6 bases. Germline lookup yields CDR1 SNHLY and CDR2 FYNNEI. The CDR3 sequence is 11 residues long. The CDR3, as DNA: TGTGCCAGCAGTGACTGGCTTGAGCAGTTCTTC. Translated, it gives CASSDWLEQFF. The variable domain in full, completed from reference TRBV2 and TRBJ2-1, reads EPEVTQTPSHQVTQMGQEVILRCVPISNHLYFYWYRQILGQKVEFLVSFYNNEISEKSEIFDDQFSVERPDGSNFTLKIRSTKLEDSAMYFCASSDWLEQFFGPGTRLTVL.

CDR3 protein: CASSRPGTGNQPQHF. CDR3 coding DNA: TGTGCCAGCAGCCGTCCTGGGACAGGCAATCAGCCCCAGCATTTT. The chain has TRBV6-5 and TRBJ1-5; 7 bases are a match to TRBD1. This CDR3 is built from 15 residues. The V gene end was trimmed by 6 bases and the J gene end by 2 bases; junction bases not matched to a gene: 7. Germline loops: CDR1 MNHEY, CDR2 SVGAGI.

This sequence joins TRBV19 and TRBJ1-4; TRBD1 agrees at 9 bases. The CDR3 has 15 residues. Germline V CDR1 and CDR2: LNHDA, SQIVND (reference sequence). The J segment lost 8 bases and the V segment lost 3 bases, leaving 7 bases of the junction unmatched. The CDR3 spells CASSMYRDRVEKLFF. Here the CDR3 DNA reads TGTGCCAGTAGTATGTACCGGGACAGGGTGGAAAAACTGTTTTTT.

The rearrangement links TRBV7-2 to TRBJ2-3, with 9 bases lining up with TRBD2. The V and J ends lost 2 bases and 6 bases, in that order; junction bases with no gene match: 6. This CDR3 is built from 15 residues. Germline V gene sequence: CDR1 SGHTA, CDR2 FQGNSA. The CDR3 DNA reads TGTGCCAGCAGCTTATCGGCGGGGGGGCCGGATACGCAGTATTTT. Amino acids: CASSLSAGGPDTQYF.

The chain links TRBV24-1 to TRBJ1-5, with TRBD1 identical over 7 bases. Germline V lookup: CDR1 KGHDR, CDR2 SFDVKD. This CDR3 has 16 residues. V gave up 2 bases and J gave up 1 base; unmatched junction bases: 4. CDR3 coding DNA: TGTGCCACCAGTGATTCCGGGACAGCGAGCAATCAGCCCCAGCATTTT. It encodes CATSDSGTASNQPQHF.

The gene calls are TRBV5-4 and TRBJ2-3; 7 bases align to TRBD1. V gave up 2 bases and J gave up 5 bases; unmatched junction bases: 11. The CDR3 extends over 16 amino acids. Germline lookup yields CDR1 SGHNT and CDR2 YYREEE (reference sequence). The CDR3 here is CASSLKTGTAIDTQYF. The CDR3 nucleotides are TGTGCCAGCAGCTTAAAAACCGGGACAGCGATAGATACGCAGTATTTT.

The V gene is TRBV7-2, the J gene TRBJ2-7, with a weak D call TRBD2 (5 bases). Looked up from germline, CDR1 is SGHTA and CDR2 is FQGNSA. There are 12 residues in the CDR3. Trimming left V 6 bases short and J 2 bases short, with 8 bases between. CDR3: CASSPLAYEQYF. The CDR3 DNA sequence: TGTGCCAGCAGTCCACTAGCCTACGAGCAGTACTTC.

V usage is TRBV5-1 and J usage is TRBJ2-1; 7 nucleotides match TRBD2. The CDR3 is 17 amino acids. Germline CDR1 is SGHRS and CDR2 is YFSETQ. V dropped 4 bases and J dropped 5; count of bases not matched to a gene: 15. This CDR3 is CASSGRMTGGSNNEQFF. The CDR3 DNA follows: TGCGCCAGCAGCGGGAGAATGACGGGAGGCTCGAACAATGAGCAGTTCTTC.